The 5 T cell receptor beta chains listed next were all sequenced from one sample in a study of blood T cell repertoires in COVID-19. TCRdb's table, derived via immunoSEQ multiplex PCR, lists solely in-frame clones and lacks some. Seen here are 250,000 or so clones, around 90% observed once, and the top ten hold 0.83%. The sequencing input was peripheral blood. Receptors were obtained from a man younger than 45 with COVID-19, enrolled during active disease.

The chain uses TRBV5-4 and TRBJ1-1; TRBD1 matches at 7 bases. The CDR3 loop spans 13 amino acids. With 4 bases clipped from V and 4 bases from J, the junction kept 4 bases outside the gene matches. Germline V gives CDR1 SGHNT, CDR2 YYREEE (reference sequence). As DNA, the CDR3 is TGTGCCAGCAGCCCCGGGACAGCCACTGAAGCTTTCTTT. As protein: CASSPGTATEAFF. Drawing the rest from reference TRBV5-4 and TRBJ1-1, the complete variable domain is ETGVTQSPTHLIKTRGQQVTLRCSSQSGHNTVSWYQQALGQGPQFIFQYYREEENGRGNFPPRFSGLQFPNYSSELNVNALELDDSALYLCASSPGTATEAFFGQGTRLTVV.

The chain has TRBV11-3 and TRBJ2-2; D is perhaps TRBD2 (5 bases). CDR1 and CDR2 (germline): SGHNT, YENEEA. The CDR3 sequence is 14 residues long. The V gene lost 4 bases and the J gene lost 2 bases, with 8 bases spanning the gap. The CDR3 protein is CASSWETNTGELFF. The CDR3 region has the DNA TGTGCCAGCAGCTGGGAGACAAACACCGGGGAGCTGTTTTTT.

The CDR3: CASSWTSGDNEQFF. The DNA for the CDR3 is TGTGCCAGCAGTTGGACTAGCGGGGACAATGAGCAGTTCTTC. The chain uses TRBV3-1 (or the pseudogene TRBV3-2) and TRBJ2-1; 12 bases line up with TRBD2. V dropped 6 bases and J dropped 5; count of bases not matched to a gene: 2. In germline, CDR1 is LGHDT, CDR2 YNNKEL (reference sequence). This CDR3 has 14 amino acids.

The chain combines TRBV4-2 with TRBJ2-1; the match to TRBD2 covers 7 bases. J gave up 6 bases and V 0 bases, and 2 bases lay outside the gene matches. The CDR3 loop spans 14 amino acids. CDR1 is LGHNA and CDR2 is YNFKEQ in the germline V gene. As DNA, the CDR3 is TGTGCCAGCAGCCAAGACGCGGGAGTCAATGAGCAGTTCTTC. This translates into CASSQDAGVNEQFF.

The rearrangement links TRBV6-5 to TRBJ1-2; D is unclear. V lost 6 bases and J lost 2, with 10 bases in between. The CDR3 runs to 13 residues. The V gene's germline CDR1 is MNHEY and CDR2 SVGAGI. The CDR3 nucleotides are TGTGCCAGCAGGGAGGCAGCCAACTATGGCTACACCTTC. Its protein is CASREAANYGYTF.